This TCR beta chain derives from a study of graft-versus-host responses after intestinal transplantation. Study background: Recipients obtained multivisceral, liver-intestinal, or isolated intestinal transplants. Anti-thymocyte globulin induction preceded three to four years of tacrolimus and steroid maintenance in all recipients. The study, taken as a whole, reports: Patients with graft-donor T cell macrochimerism had high graft-versus-host to host-versus-graft clonal ratios in allografts.

Remarks on this clone: Antigen: not known.

TCRdb keeps only in-frame clones here, not all; method: immunoSEQ multiplex PCR. The data contain fewer than 130,000 clones, about 93% of them seen just once; the ten biggest clones take up about 0.51%. The CDR3 has 16 residues. Per germline, CDR1 SGHNT and CDR2 YYREEE (reference sequence). The V segment lost 6 bases and the J segment 3 bases; nucleotides outside the gene matches: 11. The receptor was derived from a human donor who received an intestinal transplant. The V call is TRBV5-4, the J call TRBJ2-3, with 9 bases fitting TRBD1. The material was unstimulated CD8+ T cells sorted from spleen or lymph node cells, obtained before intestinal transplant. CDR3 loop: CASTEMGQGNTDTQYF. In nucleotides, the CDR3 is TGTGCCAGCACCGAGATGGGACAGGGTAATACAGATACGCAGTATTTT.